This T cell receptor (beta chain) was found in a study of cytomegalovirus exposure and HLA in healthy donors. V lost 6 bases to trimming and J lost 3 bases, with 17 bases between them. Germline CDR1 and CDR2: SGHVS and FQNEAQ. The CDR3 is made up of 15 amino acids. Vbeta (60) and Jbeta (13) primers were used in the PCR. Sequencing was performed with immunoSEQ multiplex PCR; in TCRdb, only in-frame clones are kept and a portion is missing. Among 140,000 or so clones listed, over 75% were seen once. The chain joins TRBV7-8 to TRBJ1-1, with D possibly matching TRBD1 (5 bases). The specimen was PBMCs. The receptor was isolated from a woman aged 35 to 49 in good health and CMV-seronegative. CDR3 sequence (DNA): TGTGCCAGCAGGGACCCGGGCTGGGGGGACACTGAAGCTTTCTTT. Translation gives CASRDPGWGDTEAFF.